The 17 T cell receptor beta chains in this list originate from one sample, sequenced in a study of STAT5B mutations in CD4+ large granular lymphocyte leukemia. Using immunoSEQ multiplex PCR, the repertoire was profiled, and TCRdb retains in-frame clones only, with some absent. The sample records 30,000 or so clones, more than 65% being singletons. The sequencing input was CD4+ T cells from blood buffy coats. Every receptor here comes from a human donor in good health.

The chain links TRBV19 to TRBJ1-5; no definite D call. The V and J ends lost 7 bases and 0 bases respectively, with 13 bases between them. The V gene's germline CDR1 is LNHDA and CDR2 SQIVND (reference sequence). CDR3 size: 15 residues. For the CDR3, the DNA is TGTGCCAGTACCCGCGAAGGGCTTAGCAATCAGCCCCAGCATTTT. Its protein is CASTREGLSNQPQHF.

The chain is built from TRBV14 and TRBJ1-4; TRBD1 matches at 11 bases. The germline gives CDR1 SGHDN, CDR2 FVKESK. Trimming removed 4 bases from V and 6 bases from J; junction bases left unmatched: 4. This CDR3 has 15 residues. The CDR3 loop reads CASSPRDRGYEKLFF. DNA for the CDR3: TGTGCCAGCAGCCCCCGGGACAGGGGGTATGAAAAACTGTTTTTT.

V is TRBV6-6 and J is TRBJ2-2; weak D call: TRBD2 (6 bases). The CDR3 runs to 16 residues. Trimming stripped 7 bases from V and 2 bases from J, with 17 bases between. Germline V gene lookup returns CDR1 MNHNY and CDR2 SVGAGI (reference sequence). In nucleotides, the CDR3 is TGTGCCAGCAAGTTCATGGGGGGTCTCAACACCGGGGAGCTGTTTTTT. It is translated as CASKFMGGLNTGELFF.

The chain couples TRBV19 to TRBJ1-2; possible D gene TRBD1, 5 bases. The CDR3 sequence is 15 residues long. Trimming left V 3 bases short and J 4 bases short, with 15 bases between. Germline-derived CDR1 and CDR2 are LNHDA and SQIVND (reference sequence). The CDR3, as DNA: TGTGCCAGTAGTATGAGCGGAGGGGATGGCTATGGCTACACCTTC. Translated, it gives CASSMSGGDGYGYTF.

This clone was counted a few times. This chain uses TRBV2 with TRBJ2-1; possibly TRBD1 for D (6 bases). The CDR3 runs 14 residues. Per the germline V gene, CDR1 is SNHLY and CDR2 is FYNNEI. Between the trimmed V and J ends, which lost 3 bases and 13 bases, there was a span of 19 bases. CDR3: CASSETTDTGNQFF. CDR3 sequence (DNA): TGTGCCAGCAGTGAGACCACTGATACAGGGAATCAGTTCTTC.

The chain links TRBV28 to TRBJ1-1; D not resolved. The CDR3 length is 15 residues. The V end was cut by 4 bases, the J end by 2 bases, with 14 bases between. In germline, CDR1 is MDHEN, CDR2 SYDVKM. The CDR3 loop is CASSSYMVGNTEAFF. In nucleotides, the CDR3 is TGTGCCAGCAGTTCTTACATGGTGGGCAACACTGAAGCTTTCTTT. Drawing the rest from reference TRBV28 and TRBJ1-1, the complete variable domain is DVKVTQSSRYLVKRTGEKVFLECVQDMDHENMFWYRQDPGLGLRLIYFSYDVKMKEKGDIPEGYSVSREKKERFSLILESASTNQTSMYLCASSSYMVGNTEAFFGQGTRLTVV.

The gene calls are TRBV27 and TRBJ2-7; D is perhaps TRBD1 (8 bases). V lost 6 bases, J lost 7 bases, and 22 bases lay in between. The length of the CDR3 is 15 residues. Per the germline V gene, CDR1 is MNHEY and CDR2 is SMNVEV (reference sequence). The CDR3 here is CASSKQGGQGREQYF. The CDR3, as DNA: TGTGCCAGCAGCAAACAGGGGGGGCAGGGGAGGGAGCAGTACTTC.

CDR3 coding DNA: TGTGCCAGCAGTCGGACTAGCGGGAGTAGCTACAATGAGCAGTTCTTC. Its translation: CASSRTSGSSYNEQFF. This chain links TRBV6-6 with TRBJ2-1; TRBD2 matches 13 bases. The trim removed 5 bases at V and 3 bases at J, leaving 4 bases unmatched. Looked up from germline, CDR1 is MNHNY and CDR2 is SVGAGI (reference sequence). The CDR3 spans 16 residues.

The chain uses TRBV28 and TRBJ1-5; D perhaps matches TRBD1 (6 bases). Trimming stripped 2 bases from V and 5 bases from J, with 13 bases between. The length of the CDR3 is 15 residues. CDR1 and CDR2 from the germline V gene are MDHEN and SYDVKM. The CDR3: CASSLGGAGDQPQHF. DNA of the CDR3: TGTGCCAGCAGTTTAGGGGGGGCTGGGGATCAGCCCCAGCATTTT. The full variable domain, completed using reference TRBV28 and TRBJ1-5, is DVKVTQSSRYLVKRTGEKVFLECVQDMDHENMFWYRQDPGLGLRLIYFSYDVKMKEKGDIPEGYSVSREKKERFSLILESASTNQTSMYLCASSLGGAGDQPQHFGDGTRLSIL.

The chain carries TRBV11-3 and TRBJ2-1; maybe TRBD1 (8 bases). V lost 5 bases and J 1 base, leaving 18 bases between the germline ends. Germline values: CDR1 SGHNT, CDR2 YENEEA. The CDR3 is 17 residues long. The CDR3 protein is CASSGGDRWKSYNEQFF. In DNA form, the CDR3 reads TGTGCCAGCAGCGGGGGGGACAGGTGGAAGTCCTACAATGAGCAGTTCTTC.

The chain carries TRBV7-3 and TRBJ2-7, with D possibly being TRBD1 (5 bases). V lost 5 bases, J lost 6 bases, and 14 bases lay in between. This CDR3 spans 13 amino acids. Germline V gives CDR1 SGHTA, CDR2 FQGTGA. The CDR3 DNA reads as TGTGCCAGCAGCCCCGGCTGGGGCTCCGAGCAGTACTTC. Translated: CASSPGWGSEQYF.

The V call is TRBV6-5, the J call TRBJ2-1, with TRBD1 matching over 9 bases. The CDR3 extends over 16 amino acids. With 4 bases clipped from V and 4 bases from J, the junction kept 8 bases outside the gene matches. From germline, CDR1 is MNHEY and CDR2 SVGAGI. The CDR3 nucleotides are TGTGCCAGCAGTTCCTCCGGGACAGGGTTATACAATGAGCAGTTCTTC. Its protein is CASSSSGTGLYNEQFF.

V usage is TRBV13 and J usage is TRBJ1-1; D unclear. The CDR3 extends over 14 amino acids. Germline-derived CDR1 and CDR2 are PRHDT and FYEKMQ (reference sequence). V was shortened by 6 bases and J by 2 bases, with 13 bases between the two germline ends. This CDR3 is CASRTQRDNTEAFF. The CDR3 DNA reads TGTGCCAGCAGGACCCAGAGAGATAACACTGAAGCTTTCTTT.

The rearrangement joins TRBV6-6 to TRBJ2-4; no clear D. The V end was cut by 7 bases, the J end by 6 bases, with 13 bases between. CDR1 is MNHNY, CDR2 SVGAGI, per germline (reference sequence). The CDR3 is 13 amino acids. CDR3 coding DNA: TGTGCCAGCACCCCCTACGGCCTAAACATTCAGTACTTC. Translation gives CASTPYGLNIQYF.

The gene calls are TRBV5-6 and TRBJ2-5, with TRBD1 as a possible D gene (6 bases). This CDR3 spans 14 amino acids. Germline V gene sequence: CDR1 SGHDT, CDR2 YYEEEE. Trimming left V 6 bases short and J 2 bases short, with 14 bases between. CDR3 sequence reads: CASKPGQVQETQYF. DNA for the CDR3: TGTGCCAGCAAACCGGGACAAGTGCAAGAGACCCAGTACTTC.

V usage is TRBV7-9 and J usage is TRBJ1-4; TRBD1 is a possible D gene (6 bases). There are 14 residues in the CDR3. Trimming cost V 4 bases and J 7 bases, with 13 bases left between them. Germline V gene lookup returns CDR1 SEHNR and CDR2 FQNEAQ (reference sequence). CDR3 sequence (DNA): TGTGCCAGCAGCTCGGGACAAGCACTTGAAAAACTGTTTTTT. The encoded protein is CASSSGQALEKLFF.

The chain couples TRBV6-6 to TRBJ2-7, with D maybe TRBD1 (6 bases). In germline, CDR1 is MNHNY, CDR2 SVGAGI (reference sequence). The length of the CDR3 is 14 residues. V shed 2 bases and J shed 1 base, with 9 bases lying between them. As DNA, the CDR3 is TGTGCCAGCAGTTACATTGGACAGTCCTACGAGCAGTACTTC. It is translated as CASSYIGQSYEQYF.